Only one count was recorded for the clone carrying this TCR beta chain. Study processing details: Using reference gene primer amplification, nucleated cell counts were estimated. Assay: immunoSEQ multiplex PCR; the TCRdb copy retains only in-frame clones and omits some. Clone size and V and J calls were adopted from that table, with D and trimming inferred from the DNA. This sample has about 58,000 clones, with approximately 91% found just once. This CDR3 comprises 19 residues. The V gene's germline CDR1 is SGHKS and CDR2 YYEKEE (reference sequence). V was pared by 2 bases and J by 5 bases, with 10 bases of the junction left unmatched. The sample originates from a study of blood T cell repertoires in COVID-19. For the study at large: The United States, Italy and Spain supplied acute and convalescent COVID-19 samples.

This sequence originates from a woman aged 60-75 years with active COVID-19. This rearrangement joins TRBV5-5 to TRBJ2-4, with 16 bases that match TRBD2. The sample consisted of peripheral blood. The CDR3 here is CASSFPGTSGGGGENIQYF. The CDR3 DNA is TGTGCCAGCAGCTTTCCCGGGACTAGCGGGGGGGGCGGCGAAAACATTCAGTACTTC.